Shown below are 13 T cell receptor beta chains from a single sample sequenced in a study of T cells after yellow fever vaccination. MiXCR, applied by TCRdb to the 5' RACE reads, yields one record per CDR3 protein. The sample contains a few hundred thousand distinct CDR3 sequences, approximately 4% of which appear only once. The source material was PBMCs, sampled 5 days after the yellow fever booster vaccination. Receptors were obtained from a man aged 18 to 29 who received the YFV17D yellow fever vaccine.

This clonotype was picked up many times. This chain joins TRBV3-1 and TRBJ1-3; 9 bases are shared with TRBD1. This CDR3 contains 14 residues. Germline trimming cut 4 bases from V and 9 bases from J; bases unmatched to any gene: 7. Germline V gives CDR1 LGHDT, CDR2 YNNKEL (reference sequence). As DNA, the CDR3 is TGTGCCAGCAGCCTAACGGGACAGGGTGCCACCATATATTTT. Amino acid sequence: CASSLTGQGATIYF.

This chain connects TRBV2 to TRBJ2-5, with 7 bases matching TRBD1. With 6 bases clipped from V and 5 bases from J, the junction kept 9 bases outside the gene matches. Germline CDR1 reads SNHLY; CDR2 reads FYNNEI. There are 14 residues in the CDR3. CDR3 DNA sequence: TGTGCCAGCAGACGACAGGGACACCGTGAGACCCAGTACTTC. Translating it yields CASRRQGHRETQYF.

This clonotype was observed at least ten times. This chain joins TRBV29-1 and TRBJ1-2; tentative D call: TRBD1 (5 bases). The V and J ends lost 6 bases and 3 bases respectively, with 14 bases between them. CDR3 length: 13 residues. The germline CDR1 and CDR2 sequences are SQVTM and ANQGSEA. The CDR3 region has the DNA TGCAGCGTCTCCCAGATGGGGGACTATGGCTACACCTTC. Encoded protein: CSVSQMGDYGYTF.

The rearrangement links TRBV12-3 or TRBV12-4 to TRBJ1-6; perhaps TRBD1 as D (5 bases). The CDR3 runs to 13 residues. V was pared by 8 bases and J by 7 bases, with 12 bases between. This CDR3 reads CASQSGVNSPLHF. CDR3 nucleotide sequence: TGTGCCAGCCAGTCGGGGGTAAATTCACCCCTCCACTTT.

This clonotype was counted at least ten times. V and J are TRBV27 and TRBJ2-4, with D possibly being TRBD1 (6 bases). CDR1 is MNHEY and CDR2 is SMNVEV in the germline V gene (reference sequence). The CDR3 sequence is 12 residues long. The V gene lost 4 bases and the J gene lost 7 bases, with 8 bases spanning the gap. This CDR3 reads CASSSQGNIQYF. The CDR3 bases are TGTGCCAGCAGTTCCCAGGGGAACATTCAGTACTTC.

This clonotype was picked up many times. The chain couples TRBV20-1 to TRBJ2-3; 10 nucleotides align to TRBD2. The CDR3 consists of 14 residues. CDR1 is DFQATT, CDR2 SNEGSKA, per germline (reference sequence). V was pared by 0 bases and J by 3 bases, with 0 bases of the junction left unmatched. The CDR3, as DNA: TGCAGTGCTAGAGAACTAGCGGGGACAGATACGCAGTATTTT. This gives the protein CSARELAGTDTQYF.

This clonotype was detected a few times. The chain has TRBV5-1 and TRBJ1-5; the D gene is possibly TRBD1 (6 bases). V lost 4 bases and J 4 bases, leaving 21 bases between the germline ends. The CDR3 length is 17 residues. Germline CDR1 SGHRS, CDR2 YFSETQ. This chain's CDR3 is CASSLLGGGGPNQPQHF. In nucleotides, the CDR3 is TGCGCCAGCAGCCTCCTAGGAGGCGGGGGCCCTAATCAGCCCCAGCATTTT.

The chain joins TRBV4-1 to TRBJ1-5; 7 bases agree with TRBD1. V shed 0 bases and J 3 bases; nucleotides not matched to a gene: 5. Germline V gene lookup returns CDR1 MGHRA and CDR2 YSYEKL. CDR3 size: 16 residues. The CDR3 region has the DNA TGCGCCAGCAGCCAAGATGAGGACAGGTCCAATCAGCCCCAGCATTTT. It codes for CASSQDEDRSNQPQHF.

The V gene is TRBV29-1, the J gene TRBJ1-1; D ambiguous. Trimming pared 2 bases from V and 1 base from J, leaving 5 bases between. Germline CDR1 and CDR2: SQVTM and ANQGSEA. The CDR3 runs to 12 residues. CDR3 loop: CSVEHKNTEAFF. The DNA of the CDR3 is TGCAGCGTTGAACACAAGAACACTGAAGCTTTCTTT.

This clonotype showed up just a few times. The J gene is TRBJ1-2, the V gene TRBV5-4; TRBD1 matches 8 bases. The CDR3 extends over 13 amino acids. The germline V gene encodes CDR1 SGHNT and CDR2 YYREEE (reference sequence). The V gene end was trimmed by 7 bases and the J gene end by 8 bases; junction bases not matched to a gene: 10. The CDR3 protein is CASAGQDGGGYTF. The DNA of the CDR3 is TGTGCCAGCGCGGGACAGGACGGTGGAGGCTACACCTTC.

This clonotype was counted between two and nine times. This chain uses TRBV20-1 with TRBJ1-2; D is perhaps TRBD1 (6 bases). This CDR3 contains 11 residues. Deletions cut 5 bases from V and 8 bases from J, with 12 bases between. Germline-derived CDR1 and CDR2 are DFQATT and SNEGSKA (reference sequence). The CDR3 region is CSAGQGRGYTF. The DNA of the CDR3 is TGCAGTGCTGGTCAGGGGCGCGGCTACACCTTC.

This clonotype has just a few counts. This chain uses TRBV7-9 with TRBJ1-5, with D tentatively TRBD1 (5 bases). Per germline, CDR1 SEHNR and CDR2 FQNEAQ (reference sequence). V lost 1 base and J 4 bases, leaving 17 bases between the germline ends. This CDR3 has 17 amino acids. The CDR3 loop reads CASSLGYIGGDNQPQHF. CDR3 nucleotide sequence: TGTGCCAGCAGCTTAGGGTATATTGGAGGGGATAATCAGCCCCAGCATTTT.

This clonotype was seen only a few times. This chain joins TRBV6-6 and TRBJ2-1; 14 bases map to TRBD2. V gave up 0 bases and J gave up 4 bases; unmatched junction bases: 8. CDR1 MNHNY and CDR2 SVGAGI come from the germline V gene (reference sequence). The CDR3 totals 19 residues. In DNA form, the CDR3 reads TGTGCCAGCAGTTACTCGACCTCGGGACTAGCGGGGGAATACAATGAGCAGTTCTTC. Its protein is CASSYSTSGLAGEYNEQFF.